This T cell receptor (beta chain) is from a study of shared clonotypes between healthy human individuals. Overall study context: Participating donors consisted of two women and a few men aged 18 to 49.

A note on this clone: The antigen is not known.

Overall study results and limits: Generally, estimated richness proved larger in naive subsets than it did in memory subsets.

The donor cohort consisted entirely of Caucasian adults residing in Nashville, Tennessee. Data came from immunoSEQ multiplex PCR; TCRdb stores just in-frame clones and leaves some out. The data contain 2 million to 2.5 million clones, 85% to 95% of them singletons. The J segment lost 4 bases and the V segment lost 8 bases, leaving 5 bases of the junction unmatched. The CDR3 length is 14 residues. CDR1 and CDR2 from the germline V gene are KGHSH and LQKENI. Sequencing input: naive CD4+ T cells from PBMCs. Subset of the sample: CD45RA+ positively selected. The clonotype comes from a man in his late teens or twenties in good health. Some clones in this sample may be carry-over from other donors' samples. This chain joins TRBV18 and TRBJ2-2, with TRBD1 identical over 9 bases. CDR3 sequence reads: CASAGQGITGELFF. The CDR3 DNA reads TGTGCCAGCGCGGGACAGGGAATCACCGGGGAGCTGTTTTTT. Full variable domain (remainder filled in from reference TRBV18 and TRBJ2-2): NAGVMQNPRHLVRRRGQEARLRCSPMKGHSHVYWYRQLPEEGLKFMVYLQKENIIDESGMPKERFSAEFPKEGPSILRIQQVVRGDSAAYFCASAGQGITGELFFGEGSRLTVL.